The 13 T cell receptor beta chains given below trace back to one sample, sequenced in a study of CD8 T cells in Susac syndrome. It was with random hexamers that roughly 0.45 to 1 ug RNA was reverse transcribed. One entry per CDR3 protein, called by TCRdb with MiXCR from the immunoSEQ multiplex PCR reads. The data show 180,000 or so distinct CDR3 sequences, with approximately 96% seen just once and about 0.13% held by the top ten. Sequenced: CD4+ T cells from PBMCs. The receptor set was obtained from a human donor in good health.

The V and J genes are TRBV20-1 and TRBJ2-5; 7 bases align to TRBD1. The ends lost 7 bases at V and 5 bases at J; junction bases unmatched: 7. CDR3 length: 12 amino acids. The germline V gene has CDR1 DFQATT and CDR2 SNEGSKA (reference sequence). The CDR3 spells CSVHGQAETQYF. In DNA, the CDR3 is TGCAGTGTGCACGGACAGGCGGAGACCCAGTACTTC.

V and J are TRBV30 and TRBJ1-6; 10 bases agree with TRBD1. This CDR3 has 15 amino acids. Germline CDR1 reads GTSNPN; CDR2 reads SVGIG (reference sequence). With V trimmed by 2 bases and J by 7 bases, 5 bases remained unmatched. In nucleotides, the CDR3 is TGTGCCTGGAGTTTTGGACAGGGGGAGAATTCACCCCTCCACTTT. This encodes CAWSFGQGENSPLHF.

This clonotype was found once. The J gene is TRBJ1-5, the V gene TRBV19; D is perhaps TRBD1 (5 bases). The V gene's germline CDR1 is LNHDA and CDR2 SQIVND (reference sequence). The germline V and J ends were trimmed by 7 bases and 3 bases, with 7 bases remaining between them. The length of the CDR3 is 12 residues. CDR3 residues: CASMDINQPQHF. Here the CDR3 DNA reads TGTGCCAGTATGGACATCAATCAGCCCCAGCATTTT.

This rearrangement joins TRBV20-1 to TRBJ2-5; D ambiguous. The germline CDR1 and CDR2 sequences are DFQATT and SNEGSKA (reference sequence). The V end was cut by 4 bases, the J end by 2 bases, with 11 bases between. The length of the CDR3 is 13 residues. The CDR3 protein is CSATQRVQETQYF. In DNA form, the CDR3 reads TGCAGTGCTACCCAACGCGTGCAAGAGACCCAGTACTTC.

A word on this clonotype: The junction departs from germline at one end; a sequencing error may be responsible. The chain combines TRBV3-1 with TRBJ2-1; TRBD1 might be the D (6 bases). This CDR3 comprises 13 residues. Germline loops: CDR1 LGHDT, CDR2 YNNKEL (reference sequence). The CDR3 spells CASGHDRYNEQFF. For the CDR3, the DNA is TGTGCCAGCGGCCATGACAGGTACAATGAGCAGTTCTTC.

The V gene is TRBV3-1, the J gene TRBJ1-1; the match to TRBD1 covers 10 bases. CDR1 is LGHDT and CDR2 is YNNKEL in the germline V gene (reference sequence). The CDR3 has 15 residues. J was trimmed by 1 base and V by 6 bases; bases with no gene match: 5. CDR3 region: CASSWTGGRNTEAFF. CDR3 DNA sequence: TGTGCCAGCAGTTGGACAGGGGGTCGGAACACTGAAGCTTTCTTT.

The J gene is TRBJ2-5, the V gene TRBV20-1, with D unresolved. The V end lost 6 bases, the J end lost 4 bases, and 9 bases lay between the germline ends. Germline loops: CDR1 DFQATT, CDR2 SNEGSKA (reference sequence). This CDR3 region has 11 residues. The CDR3: CSAKESETQYF. The CDR3 DNA follows: TGCAGTGCAAAAGAATCAGAGACCCAGTACTTC.

This clonotype has just one count. The chain couples TRBV12-3 or TRBV12-4 to TRBJ1-2; perhaps TRBD1 as D (5 bases). Trimming pared 6 bases from V and 0 bases from J, leaving 14 bases between. This CDR3 contains 15 residues. CDR3 bases: TGTGCCAGCAGGCCGGGGCCGGACTCTAACTATGGCTACACCTTC. Its translation is CASRPGPDSNYGYTF.

This clonotype came up once. The V and J genes are TRBV5-1 and TRBJ1-2; D unresolved. The germline V gene has CDR1 SGHRS and CDR2 YFSETQ. The CDR3 contains 14 residues. The V and J ends lost 0 bases and 4 bases respectively, with 10 bases between them. CDR3 amino acids: CASSLDGGPYGYTF. The DNA for the CDR3 is TGCGCCAGCAGCTTGGATGGCGGTCCCTATGGCTACACCTTC.

The chain combines TRBV7-2 with TRBJ2-6; D might be TRBD1 (5 bases). The CDR3 has 14 residues. Trimming removed 8 bases from V and 2 bases from J, with 10 bases in between. Germline lookup yields CDR1 SGHTA and CDR2 FQGNSA. CDR3 DNA sequence: TGTGCCAGCCAGCAGGGCCCTGGGGCCAACGTCCTGACTTTC. Residues: CASQQGPGANVLTF.

CDR3 sequence (DNA): TGCGCCAGCAGCCAAGATTTCGTCCGCAATGAAAAACTGTTTTTT. It is translated as CASSQDFVRNEKLFF. V usage is TRBV4-3 and J usage is TRBJ1-4, with D unresolved. The germline V gene encodes CDR1 LGHNA and CDR2 YSLEER. V was pared by 0 bases and J by 5 bases, with 10 bases between. The CDR3 covers 15 residues.

This clonotype was counted a single time. J is TRBJ1-2 and V is TRBV2; TRBD1 matches 7 bases. J was trimmed by 7 bases and V by 2 bases; bases with no gene match: 7. The CDR3 covers 14 residues. CDR1 and CDR2 from the germline V gene are SNHLY and FYNNEI. In nucleotides, the CDR3 is TGTGCCAGCAGTGAATGGGACAGCGAGGGTGGCTACACCTTC. Amino acid sequence: CASSEWDSEGGYTF. The entire variable domain, with the rest obtained from reference TRBV2 and TRBJ1-2, is as follows: EPEVTQTPSHQVTQMGQEVILRCVPISNHLYFYWYRQILGQKVEFLVSFYNNEISEKSEIFDDQFSVERPDGSNFTLKIRSTKLEDSAMYFCASSEWDSEGGYTFGSGTRLTVV.

The V gene is TRBV3-1, the J gene TRBJ2-5; D ambiguous. The germline gives CDR1 LGHDT, CDR2 YNNKEL (reference sequence). Trimming removed 0 bases from V and 1 base from J, with 12 bases in between. The CDR3 sequence is 16 residues long. The CDR3 sequence is CASSQELNSGQETQYF. DNA for the CDR3: TGTGCCAGCAGCCAAGAATTGAACTCTGGCCAAGAGACCCAGTACTTC.